The 29 T cell receptor beta chains listed next were all sequenced from one sample in a study of T cells in Graves' hyperthyroidism and ophthalmopathy. RNA transcripts gave rise to amplified TCR beta CDR3 regions. RT-PCR in the first round (using the HTBI primer set) targeted the TCR CDR3. TCRdb called the multiplex PCR reads again in MiXCR, with one record for every CDR3 protein. Of approximately 590,000 distinct CDR3 sequences listed, about a sixth are singletons. Sequenced material: blood. Receptors originate from a woman in her thirties with Graves' hyperthyroidism.

J is TRBJ2-1 and V is TRBV12-3 or TRBV12-4; TRBD2 is a possible D gene (5 bases). This CDR3 spans 14 amino acids. Between the trimmed V and J ends, which lost 6 bases and 7 bases, there was a span of 16 bases. CDR3 nucleotides: TGTGCCAGCAGCCTAGCCGTTGTGGGAAATGAGCAGTTCTTC. Its translation: CASSLAVVGNEQFF.

This clonotype has only a few counts. The rearrangement joins TRBV27 to TRBJ2-5; D is uncertain. The CDR3 extends over 10 amino acids. Trimming removed 3 bases at V and 7 bases at J, with 3 bases between. Germline V gene data show CDR1 as MNHEY and CDR2 as SMNVEV (reference sequence). The CDR3: CASSFGTQYF. The CDR3 DNA follows: TGTGCCAGCAGTTTTGGGACCCAGTACTTC.

The V gene is TRBV4-3, the J gene TRBJ1-5; no clear D. In germline, CDR1 is LGHNA, CDR2 YSLEER. The CDR3 contains 13 residues. Trimming cost V 1 base and J 6 bases, with 7 bases left between them. The chain's CDR3 is CASSQGLSQPQHF. DNA of the CDR3: TGCGCCAGCAGCCAAGGGTTGAGTCAGCCCCAGCATTTT.

This clonotype showed up many times. This rearrangement joins TRBV2 to TRBJ2-1; 9 bases map to TRBD2. V lost 7 bases, J lost 3 bases, and 10 bases stayed unmatched. This CDR3 is built from 16 residues. Germline lookup yields CDR1 SNHLY and CDR2 FYNNEI. CDR3 nucleotide sequence: TGTGCCAGCACCCTAGCTGGGACTAGCTTCTACAATGAGCAGTTCTTC. It encodes CASTLAGTSFYNEQFF.

This clonotype came up many times. The chain combines TRBV7-8 with TRBJ2-2, with D hard to call. Germline assignment: CDR1 SGHVS and CDR2 FQNEAQ. V lost 5 bases, J lost 7 bases, and 11 bases lay in between. The CDR3 has 13 amino acids. CDR3 residues: CASSQHPNGELFF. As DNA, the CDR3 is TGTGCCAGCAGCCAGCACCCAAACGGGGAGCTGTTTTTT. Variable domain in full (rest from reference TRBV7-8 and TRBJ2-2): GAGVSQSPRYKVAKRGQDVALRCDPISGHVSLFWYQQALGQGPEFLTYFQNEAQLDKSGLPSDRFFAERPEGSVSTLKIQRTQQEDSAVYLCASSQHPNGELFFGEGSRLTVL.

V gene TRBV19 combines with J gene TRBJ2-1, with unresolved D. This CDR3 comprises 15 residues. The V and J ends lost 7 bases and 4 bases respectively, with 17 bases between them. CDR1 and CDR2 from the germline V gene are LNHDA and SQIVND (reference sequence). CDR3 sequence: CASIPDSSLYNEQFF. In nucleotides, the CDR3 is TGTGCCAGTATCCCTGACTCCTCGCTGTACAATGAGCAGTTCTTC.

This clonotype showed up just a few times. CDR3 bases: TGTGCCAGCAGCGTAGCTAGGGACCCGACTTATAATTCACCCCTCCACTTT. Amino acids: CASSVARDPTYNSPLHF. The genes are TRBV9 and TRBJ1-6; possible D gene TRBD1, 5 bases. Germline V gene sequence: CDR1 SGDLS, CDR2 YYNGEE. Trimming shortened V by 0 bases and J by 4 bases, and 14 bases separated the two germline ends. This CDR3 is 17 amino acids long.

Only a few counts were recorded for this clonotype. The chain is built from TRBV11-2 and TRBJ2-7, with 7 bases fitting TRBD2. Germline V gene sequence: CDR1 SGHAT, CDR2 FQNNGV. Germline trimming cut 3 bases from V and 5 bases from J; bases unmatched to any gene: 7. The CDR3 sequence is 14 residues long. The CDR3 spells CASSFILAIDEQYF. In nucleotides, the CDR3 is TGTGCCAGCAGCTTTATACTAGCGATCGACGAGCAGTACTTC. The full variable domain, rest sourced from reference TRBV11-2 and TRBJ2-7, is EAGVAQSPRYKIIEKRQSVAFWCNPISGHATLYWYQQILGQGPKLLIQFQNNGVVDDSQLPKDRFSAERLKGVDSTLKIQPAKLEDSAVYLCASSFILAIDEQYFGPGTRLTVT.

As for this clonotype: This may come from a read error, since a much larger clone is one base off. This chain uses TRBV4-1 with TRBJ2-7; 10 bases line up with TRBD2. CDR3 size: 14 residues. Per germline, CDR1 MGHRA and CDR2 YSYEKL. CDR3 DNA sequence: TGCGCCAGCGGCCAAGCACTAGCGGGGAGCGAGCAGTACTTC. Its translation is CASGQALAGSEQYF.

This clonotype was counted ten times or more. This chain connects TRBV12-5 to TRBJ2-1; 8 nucleotides agree with TRBD2. There are 16 residues in the CDR3. V shed 5 bases, J shed 9 bases, and the junction held 15 bases outside the gene matches. CDR1 is LGHNT and CDR2 is FRNRAP in the germline V gene. CDR3 loop: CASGHAFSGEFVEQFF. The CDR3 DNA is TGTGCTAGTGGTCACGCCTTTAGCGGGGAATTTGTTGAGCAGTTCTTC. Full variable domain (outside the CDR3, taken from reference TRBV12-5 and TRBJ2-1): DARVTQTPRHKVTEMGQEVTMRCQPILGHNTVFWYRQTMMQGLELLAYFRNRAPLDDSGMPKDRFSAEMPDATLATLKIQPSEPRDSAVYFCASGHAFSGEFVEQFFGPGTRLTVL.

This clonotype was seen a few times. The chain uses TRBV12-3 or TRBV12-4 and TRBJ1-2; TRBD1 matches at 7 bases. Trimming cost V 1 base and J 4 bases; bases outside gene matches: 6. The CDR3 covers 15 residues. CDR3 nucleotide sequence: TGTGCCAGCAGTTTAGACGGACACAGGGGCTATGGCTACACCTTC. Translation gives CASSLDGHRGYGYTF.

This clonotype was detected many times. V and J are TRBV20-1 and TRBJ1-5; tentative D call: TRBD1 (6 bases). This CDR3 spans 13 amino acids. V lost 5 bases and J 5 bases, leaving 13 bases between the germline ends. CDR1 is DFQATT, CDR2 SNEGSKA, per germline (reference sequence). The CDR3 DNA follows: TGCAGTGCTCTATCGGGGGGCTATCAGCCCCAGCATTTT. Translating gives CSALSGGYQPQHF.

The V call is TRBV5-1, the J call TRBJ2-7; no definite D call. The V and J ends lost 0 bases and 3 bases respectively, with 7 bases between them. CDR3 length equals 13 residues. Germline-derived CDR1 and CDR2 are SGHRS and YFSETQ. CDR3 DNA: TGCGCCAGCAGCTTGGATGTTCTCTACGAGCAGTACTTC. Protein product: CASSLDVLYEQYF.

This clonotype occurred many times. The rearrangement links TRBV2 to TRBJ2-7; 9 nucleotides agree with TRBD1. Germline CDR1 SNHLY, CDR2 FYNNEI. J lost 2 bases, V lost 4 bases, and 3 bases had no gene match. The CDR3 consists of 14 residues. The CDR3 region has the DNA TGTGCCAGCAGTGGGGACAGGGTAACCTACGAGCAGTACTTC. This translates into CASSGDRVTYEQYF.

This clonotype was detected ten times or more. V is TRBV5-1 and J is TRBJ2-2, with D possibly TRBD1 on 6 matching bases. V lost 2 bases to trimming and J lost 6 bases, with 8 bases between them. The CDR3 is 13 residues long. CDR1 SGHRS and CDR2 YFSETQ come from the germline V gene. Written as DNA, the CDR3 is TGCGCCAGCAGCTTTCCAGGGGCCGGGGAGCTGTTTTTT. This translates into CASSFPGAGELFF.

This rearrangement joins TRBV5-1 to TRBJ2-4; D is ambiguous. Per the germline V gene, CDR1 is SGHRS and CDR2 is YFSETQ. The CDR3 consists of 14 residues. Trimming took 0 bases from V and 6 from J, leaving 10 bases between them. As DNA, the CDR3 is TGCGCCAGCAGCTTGGCACGGCCCACAAACATTCAGTACTTC. Amino acid sequence: CASSLARPTNIQYF.

This clonotype was observed at least ten times. The V and J genes are TRBV28 and TRBJ2-1; TRBD1 matches 9 bases. Trimming removed 4 bases from V and 6 bases from J; junction bases left unmatched: 22. CDR3 length: 20 residues. CDR1 and CDR2 (germline): MDHEN, SYDVKM. The CDR3 protein is CASSSHLREYGQGLGNEQFF. The CDR3 bases are TGTGCCAGCAGTTCCCACCTACGGGAGTACGGACAGGGGTTAGGCAATGAGCAGTTCTTC.

V gene TRBV6-2 or TRBV6-3 combines with J gene TRBJ2-2, with 9 bases identical to TRBD1. The germline V gene encodes CDR1 MNHEY and CDR2 SVGEGT. This CDR3 is 17 amino acids long. After removal of 4 bases from V and 6 bases from J, the junction contained 12 bases not matched to a gene. The CDR3, as DNA: TGTGCCAGCAGTTCGTTCGGGACAGGGAAGAGGCCCGGGGAGCTGTTTTTT. Its translation is CASSSFGTGKRPGELFF.

This clonotype appeared many times. The chain uses TRBV7-9 and TRBJ2-1; tentatively, D is TRBD1 or TRBD2 (5 bases each). CDR1 and CDR2 from the germline V gene are SEHNR and FQNEAQ (reference sequence). CDR3 length: 15 residues. Trimming cost V 6 bases and J 4 bases, with 16 bases left between them. Written as DNA, the CDR3 is TGTGCCAGCAGTCAGGTGGCAGGGAGATACAATGAGCAGTTCTTC. Its translation: CASSQVAGRYNEQFF.

The chain employs TRBV20-1 and TRBJ1-2; TRBD1 might be the D (5 bases). This CDR3 is built from 17 residues. Trimming shortened V by 1 base and J by 4 bases, and 22 bases separated the two germline ends. The germline gives CDR1 DFQATT, CDR2 SNEGSKA (reference sequence). The CDR3: CSARAPFGGGKPYGYTF. CDR3 nucleotide sequence: TGCAGTGCTAGAGCCCCCTTCGGGGGGGGGAAACCCTATGGCTACACCTTC.

V usage is TRBV6-1 and J usage is TRBJ2-1; D is tentatively TRBD1 or TRBD2 (5 bases each). This CDR3 has 16 amino acids. V dropped 5 bases and J dropped 0 bases, with 14 bases sitting between them. The germline gives CDR1 MNHNS, CDR2 SASEGT. CDR3 protein: CASSFIGAPSYNEQFF. The DNA for the CDR3 is TGTGCCAGCAGTTTCATCGGGGCCCCCTCCTACAATGAGCAGTTCTTC.

This clonotype has ten or more counts. The chain is built from TRBV4-1 and TRBJ2-7; D remains unclear. CDR1 and CDR2 (germline): MGHRA, YSYEKL. Trimming pared 1 base from V and 3 bases from J, leaving 7 bases between. The CDR3 consists of 13 residues. In nucleotides, the CDR3 is TGCGCCAGCAGCCAAGTATTGTTCTACGAGCAGTACTTC. This gives the protein CASSQVLFYEQYF.

The chain recombines TRBV19 with TRBJ1-2; 7 bases line up with TRBD1. This CDR3 has 14 residues. V shed 1 base, J shed 4 bases, and the junction held 3 bases outside the gene matches. Germline V gene data show CDR1 as LNHDA and CDR2 as SQIVND (reference sequence). The chain's CDR3 is CASSIVWDSYGYTF. For the CDR3, the DNA is TGTGCCAGTAGTATAGTTTGGGACAGCTATGGCTACACCTTC. Using reference TRBV19 and TRBJ1-2 for the parts outside the CDR3, the full variable domain is DGGITQSPKYLFRKEGQNVTLSCEQNLNHDAMYWYRQDPGQGLRLIYYSQIVNDFQKGDIAEGYSVSREKKESFPLTVTSAQKNPTAFYLCASSIVWDSYGYTFGSGTRLTVV.

This chain joins TRBV5-4 and TRBJ1-1, with D possibly being TRBD1 (5 bases). Looked up from germline, CDR1 is SGHNT and CDR2 is YYREEE (reference sequence). V gave up 4 bases and J gave up 7 bases, with 17 bases separating them. The CDR3 has 14 residues. CDR3 sequence: CASSPDRGLVEAFF. CDR3 nucleotide sequence: TGTGCCAGCAGCCCCGATAGGGGCCTCGTTGAAGCTTTCTTT. The whole variable domain, remainder taken from reference TRBV5-4 and TRBJ1-1, is ETGVTQSPTHLIKTRGQQVTLRCSSQSGHNTVSWYQQALGQGPQFIFQYYREEENGRGNFPPRFSGLQFPNYSSELNVNALELDDSALYLCASSPDRGLVEAFFGQGTRLTVV.

This clonotype was recorded a few times. The V gene is TRBV25-1, the J gene TRBJ2-2; D not certain. The CDR3 contains 15 residues. Between the trimmed V and J ends, which lost 2 bases and 4 bases, there was a span of 11 bases. In germline, CDR1 is MGHDK, CDR2 SYGVNS. For the CDR3, the DNA is TGTGCCAGCAGTGAACCGCGGACCGGCACCGGGGAGCTGTTTTTT. This codes for CASSEPRTGTGELFF. The full variable domain, rest sourced from reference TRBV25-1 and TRBJ2-2, is EADIYQTPRYLVIGTGKKITLECSQTMGHDKMYWYQQDPGMELHLIHYSYGVNSTEKGDLSSESTVSRIRTEHFPLTLESARPSHTSQYLCASSEPRTGTGELFFGEGSRLTVL.

This clonotype was counted ten times or more. J is TRBJ2-7 and V is TRBV12-3 or TRBV12-4, with 8 bases identical to TRBD1. The CDR3 covers 14 residues. J gave up 5 bases and V 6 bases, and 9 bases lay outside the gene matches. The CDR3 here is CASSLGQGAHEQYF. The CDR3 region has the DNA TGTGCCAGCAGCCTCGGACAGGGAGCCCACGAGCAGTACTTC.

This clonotype was seen ten or more times. The chain combines TRBV7-2 with TRBJ1-1; TRBD1 aligns across 8 bases. The J segment lost 6 bases and the V segment lost 1 base, leaving 4 bases of the junction unmatched. The CDR3 length is 14 residues. Germline V lookup: CDR1 SGHTA, CDR2 FQGNSA. CDR3 nucleotides: TGTGCCAGCAGCTTAGAAGGACAGGGCGCTGAAGCTTTCTTT. Translation: CASSLEGQGAEAFF.

Many counts were recorded for this clonotype. V usage is TRBV18 and J usage is TRBJ2-2; TRBD2 is a possible D gene (5 bases). The germline gives CDR1 KGHSH, CDR2 LQKENI. V gave up 1 base and J gave up 4 bases, with 10 bases separating them. There are 15 residues in the CDR3. The CDR3 nucleotides read TGTGCCAGCTCACCACGTGGACTTGGCACCGGGGAGCTGTTTTTT. This gives the protein CASSPRGLGTGELFF.

Note on this clonotype: Just one base apart from a much larger clone, this may be a read error. The rearrangement uses TRBV6-2 or TRBV6-3 and TRBJ1-1; 9 bases line up with TRBD1. Looked up from germline, CDR1 is MNHEY and CDR2 is SVGEGT. The CDR3 runs 16 residues. Trimming at V came to 6 bases and at J to 4 bases, leaving 12 bases not matched to a gene. The CDR3 region has the DNA TGTGCCAGCAGGATCAGCCCCGGGACAGGGAGCACTGAAGCTTTCTTT. This translates into CASRISPGTGSTEAFF.